This T cell receptor beta chain was identified during a study of cytomegalovirus exposure and HLA in healthy donors. Looking at the study overall: Researchers previously reported finding 90 million to 120 million unique TCR beta sequences from roughly 170 million T cells.

Study results and limitations: HLA allele associations emerged for roughly 17,000 TCR beta sequences in a later analysis, at 0.05 false discovery rate. In a later analysis, TCR beta V- and J-gene trimming was associated with a missense DCLRE1C variant.

Concerning this clone: What it binds is not known.

A multiplex PCR was run with 60 Vbeta primers and 13 Jbeta primers. Clones were sequenced by immunoSEQ multiplex PCR, and TCRdb holds only the in-frame ones, with some missing. This sample's table has 150,000 to 200,000 clones. This clonotype originated in a woman between 18 and 29 years old in good health and CMV-seropositive. The material sequenced was PBMCs.

The CDR3 protein is CASSQMTSGNYNEQFF. Written as DNA, the CDR3 is TGTGCCAGCAGCCAGATGACTTCCGGGAACTACAATGAGCAGTTCTTC. The chain has TRBV11-3 and TRBJ2-1, with D possibly matching TRBD2 (5 bases). This CDR3 has 16 residues. V was trimmed by 5 bases and J by 3 bases, leaving 17 bases between them. CDR1 and CDR2 from the germline V gene are SGHNT and YENEEA.